These 2 T cell receptor beta chains came from one sample sequenced in a study of T cell responses to AZD1222 COVID-19 vaccine. The table came from immunoSEQ multiplex PCR; TCRdb's copy has only in-frame clones and leaves some out. The sample has 130,000 or so clones; 90% to 95% are singletons. Material: peripheral blood, obtained on day 0 of AZD1222 vaccination. These receptors were taken from an adult in good health.

The chain is built from TRBV9 and TRBJ2-5; 9 bases map to TRBD2. The germline gives CDR1 SGDLS, CDR2 YYNGEE. The CDR3 runs 16 residues. Losses at the gene ends were 0 bases for V and 7 bases for J; bases not matched to a gene: 10. The CDR3: CASSVATLAGAGTQYF. CDR3 nucleotides: TGTGCCAGCAGCGTAGCTACGTTAGCGGGAGCGGGGACCCAGTACTTC. Full variable domain (outside the CDR3, taken from reference TRBV9 and TRBJ2-5): DSGVTQTPKHLITATGQRVTLRCSPRSGDLSVYWYQQSLDQGLQFLIQYYNGEERAKGNILERFSAQQFPDLHSELNLSSLELGDSALYFCASSVATLAGAGTQYFGPGTRLLVL.

The chain joins TRBV3-1 (or the pseudogene TRBV3-2) to TRBJ1-1; possible D gene TRBD1, 5 bases. Trimming took off 5 bases at V and 5 bases at J, with 24 bases between the two ends. This CDR3 is built from 17 residues. Per the germline V gene, CDR1 is LGHDT and CDR2 is YNNKEL (reference sequence). As DNA, the CDR3 is TGTGCCAGCAGCGGAAGAGTGCAGACGGGGGTGTTTACTGAAGCTTTCTTT. It encodes CASSGRVQTGVFTEAFF.